These 15 T cell receptor beta chains share one sample of origin, sequenced in a study of shared clonotypes between healthy human individuals (dated by TCRdb to 2020 to 2021). Libraries were built with the immunoSEQ multiplex PCR assay. This is the immuneACCESS table as TCRdb keeps it, with only in-frame sequences that have V and J called. A part of the clones is gone; compared with another copy, unresolved V genes explain less than half, and the rest is unexplained. This sample lists some 2,500,000 clones; approximately 93% were detected once. Approximately 0.35% of the sample comes from the top ten. The source material was naive CD4+ T cells from PBMCs. According to the study, the label for this sample's cell subset or site signals: CD45RA+ positively selected. The receptor set was obtained from a man aged 18 to 29 in good health. Some clones in this sample may be carry-over from other donors' samples.

The chain is built from TRBV5-1 and TRBJ2-2; 8 positions match TRBD2. The germline CDR1 and CDR2 sequences are SGHRS and YFSETQ. V gave up 1 base and J gave up 5 bases; unmatched junction bases: 4. The CDR3 is 15 amino acids. CDR3 protein: CASSLNPSGTGELFF. For the CDR3, the DNA is TGCGCCAGCAGCTTGAATCCTAGCGGGACCGGGGAGCTGTTTTTT.

This clone has just one count. The chain's CDR3 is CATTKGTGAYEQYF. Here the CDR3 DNA reads TGTGCTACTACCAAAGGGACGGGGGCCTACGAGCAGTACTTC. V and J are TRBV6-6 and TRBJ2-7; D perhaps matches TRBD2 (6 bases). The CDR3 length is 14 residues. Germline lookup yields CDR1 MNHNY and CDR2 SVGAGI (reference sequence).

The rearrangement uses TRBV19 and TRBJ1-1; possible D gene TRBD1, 5 bases. The CDR3 is 15 amino acids. The germline CDR1 and CDR2 sequences are LNHDA and SQIVND (reference sequence). Trimming cost V 5 bases and J 1 base, with 14 bases left between them. CDR3 DNA: TGTGCCAGTAGTGTTTTGGCGACAGCGAACACTGAAGCTTTCTTT. It translates to CASSVLATANTEAFF.

As concerns this clone: Other DNA variants within this sample encode the same CDR3. The DNA of the CDR3 is TGTGCCAGCTCACCCTCGACAGAAGAGACCCAGTACTTC. This sequence encodes CASSPSTEETQYF. The V call is TRBV18, the J call TRBJ2-5; D is possibly TRBD1 (5 bases). The CDR3 is made up of 13 amino acids. Germline CDR1 KGHSH, CDR2 LQKENI. V lost 3 bases, J lost 3 bases, and 8 bases lay in between.

The rearrangement links TRBV18 to TRBJ2-7; 8 bases agree with TRBD1. This CDR3 comprises 16 residues. J lost 2 bases, V lost 5 bases, and 11 bases had no gene match. CDR1 is KGHSH and CDR2 is LQKENI in the germline V gene. This CDR3 reads CASSTSWTGITYEQYF. The CDR3 nucleotides are TGTGCCAGCTCAACCTCCTGGACAGGGATAACCTACGAGCAGTACTTC. Full variable domain (rest looked up from reference TRBV18 and TRBJ2-7): NAGVMQNPRHLVRRRGQEARLRCSPMKGHSHVYWYRQLPEEGLKFMVYLQKENIIDESGMPKERFSAEFPKEGPSILRIQQVVRGDSAAYFCASSTSWTGITYEQYFGPGTRLTVT.

The chain joins TRBV9 to TRBJ2-3, with TRBD2 identical over 14 bases. V lost 5 bases and J lost 1; bases outside the gene matches: 6. The CDR3 runs to 17 residues. The germline CDR1 and CDR2 sequences are SGDLS and YYNGEE. In DNA, the CDR3 is TGTGCCAGCAGTGGGACTAGCGGGAGCCTTCGCACAGATACGCAGTATTTT. Encoded protein: CASSGTSGSLRTDTQYF.

The chain couples TRBV6-5 to TRBJ1-1, with a weak D call TRBD1 (6 bases). The CDR3 consists of 16 residues. V was pared by 2 bases and J by 1 base, with 14 bases between. The germline V gene encodes CDR1 MNHEY and CDR2 SVGAGI. CDR3 nucleotide sequence: TGTGCCAGCAGTTACCCCACCAGGGGCGGGAACACTGAAGCTTTCTTT. Translating it yields CASSYPTRGGNTEAFF.

With respect to this clone: A much larger clone differs by one base, so this may be a read error. The chain uses TRBV5-1 and TRBJ2-1, with D unclear. CDR1 is SGHRS, CDR2 YFSETQ, per germline. V was cut by 0 bases and J by 0 bases, with 7 bases left in between. The CDR3 runs 15 residues. CDR3 DNA: TGCGCCAGCAGCTTGGGCTGGAGCTCCTACAATGAGCAGTTCTTC. It is translated as CASSLGWSSYNEQFF.

The chain has TRBV7-9 and TRBJ2-1; D is unclear. Trimming cost V 2 bases and J 0 bases, with 8 bases left between them. The CDR3 contains 15 residues. The V gene's germline CDR1 is SEHNR and CDR2 FQNEAQ (reference sequence). The CDR3 DNA reads TGTGCCAGCAGCTTACTAGGGCGCTCCTACAATGAGCAGTTCTTC. Its protein product is CASSLLGRSYNEQFF. The full variable domain, in which reference TRBV7-9 and TRBJ2-1 provide the parts outside the CDR3, is DTGVSQNPRHKITKRGQNVTFRCDPISEHNRLYWYRQTLGQGPEFLTYFQNEAQLEKSRLLSDRFSAERPKGSFSTLEIQRTEQGDSAMYLCASSLLGRSYNEQFFGPGTRLTVL.

V is TRBV18 and J is TRBJ2-1; D not resolved. There are 16 residues in the CDR3. With 1 base removed from V and 0 bases from J, the gap between germline ends came to 10 bases. Germline lookup yields CDR1 KGHSH and CDR2 LQKENI. CDR3 loop: CASSPQGKGSYNEQFF. CDR3 DNA: TGTGCCAGCTCACCACAGGGAAAAGGCTCCTACAATGAGCAGTTCTTC.

The J gene is TRBJ2-2, the V gene TRBV7-2; no definite D call. Trimming removed 3 bases at V and 0 bases at J, with 8 bases between. CDR3 length: 15 amino acids. Germline V lookup: CDR1 SGHTA, CDR2 FQGNSA. For the CDR3, the DNA is TGTGCCAGCAGCTTCGAACGGGCGAACACCGGGGAGCTGTTTTTT. Its protein is CASSFERANTGELFF.

V and J are TRBV7-2 and TRBJ2-1; D possibly corresponds to TRBD2 (5 bases). V dropped 0 bases and J dropped 0 bases, with 18 bases sitting between them. Germline-derived CDR1 and CDR2 are SGHTA and FQGNSA. This CDR3 contains 19 residues. The CDR3 here is CASSLARVATGSSYNEQFF. CDR3 nucleotide sequence: TGTGCCAGCAGCTTAGCTAGGGTAGCGACCGGCAGCTCCTACAATGAGCAGTTCTTC. Combining the CDR3 with reference TRBV7-2 and TRBJ2-1 gives the whole variable domain GAGVSQSPSNKVTEKGKDVELRCDPISGHTALYWYRQSLGQGLEFLIYFQGNSAPDKSGLPSDRFSAERTGGSVSTLTIQRTQQEDSAVYLCASSLARVATGSSYNEQFFGPGTRLTVL.

The chain recombines TRBV28 with TRBJ2-4; either TRBD1 or TRBD2 may supply D (7 bases each). V was shortened by 3 bases and J by 8 bases, with 14 bases between the two germline ends. The germline V gene has CDR1 MDHEN and CDR2 SYDVKM. The CDR3 is made up of 14 amino acids. CDR3: CASSFARGRDIQYF. In DNA, the CDR3 is TGTGCCAGCAGTTTTGCCAGGGGGAGGGACATTCAGTACTTC.

The chain uses TRBV7-7 and TRBJ2-2, with TRBD2 matching 10 bases. V shed 2 bases, J shed 6 bases, and the junction held 9 bases outside the gene matches. Germline V gene data show CDR1 as SSHAT and CDR2 as FNYEAQ (reference sequence). This CDR3 is 17 amino acids long. The CDR3: CASSLRALAGEAGELFF. The CDR3 coding sequence is TGTGCCAGCAGCTTAAGGGCCCTAGCGGGAGAGGCCGGGGAGCTGTTTTTT. The variable domain in full, completed from reference TRBV7-7 and TRBJ2-2, reads GAGVSQSPRYKVTKRGQDVTLRCDPISSHATLYWYQQALGQGPEFLTYFNYEAQPDKSGLPSDRFSAERPEGSISTLTIQRTEQRDSAMYRCASSLRALAGEAGELFFGEGSRLTVL.

The rearrangement uses TRBV19 and TRBJ1-2, with a tentative D call TRBD1 (5 bases). The V and J ends lost 3 bases and 8 bases respectively, with 10 bases between them. The CDR3 contains 12 residues. Germline assignment: CDR1 LNHDA and CDR2 SQIVND (reference sequence). CDR3 region: CASSIHRDGYTF. CDR3 nucleotides: TGTGCCAGTAGTATTCATCGGGACGGCTACACCTTC.